This TCR beta chain is drawn from a study of memory CD4+ T cells and cytomegalovirus serostatus. The method was immunoSEQ multiplex PCR; TCRdb's version includes in-frame clones alone and lacks a portion of them. The table includes 60,000 to 70,000 clones, around 76% detected once. This CDR3 contains 14 residues. Trimming removed 6 bases at V and 2 bases at J, with 11 bases between. Germline V gene data show CDR1 as MDHEN and CDR2 as SYDVKM. Single viable CD3+CD4+CD8-CD45RO+ cells were sorted as the memory CD4+ T cells. A word on this clone: Its antigen is currently unknown.

Study-wide results and limits: About 40% of the roughly 150 known CMV-associated TCRbeta sequences appeared in CD4+ memory. Repertoires predicted CMV serostatus with median bootstrapped AUC of 0.95.

This chain links TRBV28 with TRBJ1-5; D might be TRBD1 (5 bases). Sequencing input: memory CD4+ T cells from blood. This receptor was taken from an adult in good health and CMV-seropositive. CDR3 coding DNA: TGTGCCAGCAGCCCAGGGTTGGGCAATCAGCCCCAGCATTTT. It is translated as CASSPGLGNQPQHF.